This entry concerns a single TCR beta chain. The sample comes from a study of blood T cell repertoires in COVID-19. CDR3 length equals 15 residues. The trim removed 2 bases at V and 7 bases at J, leaving 7 bases unmatched. Germline loops: CDR1 SGHVS, CDR2 FQNEAQ. Cohorts were determined from participant-reported clinical history. Measured with immunoSEQ multiplex PCR; TCRdb has only the in-frame clones, and not every one. The sample contains about 210,000 clones, 70% to 90% of which appear only once. The chain joins TRBV7-8 to TRBJ2-1; 8 bases are shared with TRBD2. The sequence derives from a man aged 35 to 55 who had recovered from COVID-19. The sequenced sample was PBMCs or T cells enriched from blood (not recorded which). CDR3 region: CASSLTGGLSNEQFF. The DNA for the CDR3 is TGTGCCAGCAGCTTAACGGGGGGGCTTTCGAATGAGCAGTTCTTC.